The 30 T cell receptor beta chains below come from one sample, sequenced in a study of spatial heterogeneity in lung cancer. Time point denoted: sample taken at primary tumor resection. Each CDR3 protein gets one entry after TCRdb re-called the 5' RACE reads with MiXCR. Of fewer than 25,000 distinct CDR3 sequences in the sample, around 3.2% were seen once. This specimen was PBMCs, taken at surgery. The source is a female donor with early-stage non-small cell lung cancer.

This clonotype was recorded at least ten times. This chain uses TRBV10-2 with TRBJ2-5; no firm D call. V gave up 8 bases and J gave up 3 bases, with 16 bases separating them. This CDR3 comprises 14 residues. Germline V lookup: CDR1 WSHSY, CDR2 SAAADI. CDR3 sequence (DNA): TGCGCCAGCGGCTCTACCACCGCCAAAGAGACCCAGTACTTC. Residues: CASGSTTAKETQYF.

In its sample, this clonotype was seen once. A read error may account for a junction end that differs from germline. This chain joins TRBV6-1 and TRBJ1-2; 8 nucleotides align to TRBD1. Germline assignment: CDR1 MNHNS and CDR2 SASEGT. The CDR3 sequence is 14 residues long. The CDR3 is CVSNDRGGDYGYTF. As DNA, the CDR3 is TGTGTCAGCAACGACAGGGGTGGTGACTATGGCTACACCTTC.

The sample holds many counts of this clonotype. The genes are TRBV27 and TRBJ2-7; TRBD2 matches at 10 bases. Per the germline V gene, CDR1 is MNHEY and CDR2 is SMNVEV (reference sequence). The ends lost 3 bases at V and 5 bases at J; junction bases unmatched: 7. This CDR3 is 15 amino acids long. The CDR3 bases are TGTGCCAGCAGTTTCCACGGGACTAGCGTCCACGAGCAGTACTTC. Translated: CASSFHGTSVHEQYF.

This clonotype was observed many times. The chain carries TRBV5-6 and TRBJ2-7; 8 positions agree with TRBD1. Germline CDR1 and CDR2: SGHDT and YYEEEE. The CDR3 sequence is 16 residues long. Germline trimming cut 4 bases from V and 4 bases from J; bases unmatched to any gene: 13. The CDR3 DNA is TGTGCCAGCAGCGGGCCCTCGGCAGGGGGCTGGTACGAGCAGTACTTC. Protein product: CASSGPSAGGWYEQYF.

The chain combines TRBV12-3 or TRBV12-4 with TRBJ2-1, with 11 bases fitting TRBD2. The V and J ends lost 4 bases and 0 bases, in that order; junction bases with no gene match: 11. The CDR3 has 19 amino acids. The CDR3 DNA reads TGTGCCAGCAGTTCCACCAGGACTAGCGGGCCCCTCTCCTACAATGAGCAGTTCTTC. This codes for CASSSTRTSGPLSYNEQFF.

This clonotype was found many times. The chain uses TRBV24-1 and TRBJ2-2, with D perhaps TRBD2 (5 bases). CDR1 is KGHDR, CDR2 SFDVKD, per germline. The CDR3 has 17 amino acids. V was cut by 2 bases and J by 1 base, with 13 bases left in between. In DNA, the CDR3 is TGTGCCACCAGTGATTCTTGGCTAGCTGGGAACACCGGGGAGCTGTTTTTT. Amino acid sequence: CATSDSWLAGNTGELFF.

There are many counts of this clonotype. The chain has TRBV12-3 or TRBV12-4 and TRBJ1-1; D possibly corresponds to TRBD1 (6 bases). The CDR3 covers 14 residues. V lost 6 bases to trimming and J lost 5 bases, with 16 bases between them. The CDR3 DNA sequence: TGTGCCAGCAGCCGAGGGGGTGTACGAACTGAAGCTTTCTTT. It codes for CASSRGGVRTEAFF.

This clonotype came up many times. The rearrangement joins TRBV4-1 to TRBJ1-1; TRBD1 agrees at 7 bases. V lost 3 bases, J lost 4 bases, and 2 bases stayed unmatched. CDR1 MGHRA and CDR2 YSYEKL come from the germline V gene. The CDR3 runs 13 residues. The CDR3 here is CASSQTGSTEAFF. Here the CDR3 DNA reads TGCGCCAGCAGCCAGACAGGGTCCACTGAAGCTTTCTTT.

This clonotype was seen ten or more times. The CDR3 DNA follows: TGCGCCAGCAGCCCCGACCCGGCAGGGGGTCTGACCTACGAGCAGTACTTC. Its translation is CASSPDPAGGLTYEQYF. The genes are TRBV5-1 and TRBJ2-7, with 7 bases lining up with TRBD1. The ends lost 4 bases at V and 2 bases at J; junction bases unmatched: 15. Germline loops: CDR1 SGHRS, CDR2 YFSETQ. The CDR3 totals 17 residues.

This clonotype has at least ten counts. The chain combines TRBV5-6 with TRBJ2-1, with TRBD2 identical over 8 bases. V shed 5 bases, J shed 3 bases, and the junction held 4 bases outside the gene matches. The germline V gene has CDR1 SGHDT and CDR2 YYEEEE. CDR3 length: 14 residues. The CDR3, as DNA: TGTGCCAGCAGTCGCGGGAGGAGCTACAATGAGCAGTTCTTC. It codes for CASSRGRSYNEQFF.

This clonotype was seen many times. The rearrangement links TRBV2 to TRBJ1-2; TRBD1 might be the D (5 bases). V lost 0 bases, J lost 12 bases, and 17 bases lay in between. CDR3 length: 14 amino acids. Germline CDR1 reads SNHLY; CDR2 reads FYNNEI. DNA for the CDR3: TGTGCCAGCAGTGAAGCCGGGACGGACCAGCTTAACACCTTC. This sequence encodes CASSEAGTDQLNTF.

In its sample, this clonotype was seen many times. One end of the junction varies from germline; a read error may be responsible. The V call is TRBV11-2, the J call TRBJ2-1, with 9 bases fitting TRBD2. There are 13 residues in the CDR3. The V gene's germline CDR1 is SGHAT and CDR2 FQNNGV. CDR3 sequence reads: CASSLAGEGEQFF. The CDR3 nucleotides read TGTGCCAGCAGTTTAGCGGGAGAGGGTGAGCAGTTCTTC.

This clonotype was observed many times. An end of the junction differs from the germline gene, which may be a read error. The CDR3 protein is CASSQQTSGRATSPSF. The CDR3 DNA sequence: TGCGCCAGCAGCCAACAAACTAGCGGGAGGGCCACCTCCCCAAGCTTC. The V gene is TRBV4-1, the J gene TRBJ2-1; 13 nucleotides line up with TRBD2. Germline CDR1 and CDR2: MGHRA and YSYEKL. The CDR3 length is 16 residues.

This clonotype occurred many times. This sequence joins TRBV6-5 and TRBJ2-5; 11 nucleotides agree with TRBD1. The CDR3 contains 15 residues. Germline values: CDR1 MNHEY, CDR2 SVGAGI. V lost 6 bases to trimming and J lost 5 bases; unmatched junction nucleotides: 8. CDR3 residues: CASSAGQGASETQYF. CDR3 nucleotide sequence: TGTGCCAGCAGCGCCGGACAGGGGGCATCGGAGACCCAGTACTTC.

This clonotype was counted between two and nine times. The V call is TRBV24-1, the J call TRBJ2-1, with 10 positions matching TRBD2. This CDR3 region has 16 residues. From germline, CDR1 is KGHDR and CDR2 SFDVKD. The J segment lost 6 bases and the V segment lost 3 bases, leaving 7 bases of the junction unmatched. The CDR3 is CATSDLTSGTPNEQFF. CDR3 DNA sequence: TGTGCCACCAGTGATCTCACTAGCGGGACTCCCAATGAGCAGTTCTTC.

This clonotype came up many times. The chain has TRBV7-9 and TRBJ2-5; the D gene is possibly TRBD2 (6 bases). V was trimmed by 1 base and J by 1 base, leaving 10 bases between them. This CDR3 has 15 amino acids. Germline values: CDR1 SEHNR, CDR2 FQNEAQ (reference sequence). The CDR3 is CASSLVEGRQETQYF. Here the CDR3 DNA reads TGTGCCAGCAGCTTAGTGGAGGGACGCCAAGAGACCCAGTACTTC.

This clonotype was recorded many times. V usage is TRBV20-1 and J usage is TRBJ2-7; D may be TRBD1 or TRBD2 (5 bases each). From germline, CDR1 is DFQATT and CDR2 SNEGSKA (reference sequence). CDR3 length: 15 residues. Trimming removed 5 bases at V and 7 bases at J, with 24 bases between. The CDR3 coding sequence is TGCAGTGCTGCCCGGACTGGGGCGGACATGCGAGAGCAGTACTTC. This encodes CSAARTGADMREQYF.

The sample holds many counts of this clonotype. The chain recombines TRBV6-5 with TRBJ2-1; D possibly corresponds to TRBD2 (5 bases). With 3 bases removed from V and 0 bases from J, the gap between germline ends came to 21 bases. Germline CDR1 reads MNHEY; CDR2 reads SVGAGI. The CDR3 extends over 19 amino acids. The DNA of the CDR3 is TGTGCCAGCAGTTATACCCCGGGGTCTACCTGGAGCTCCTACAATGAGCAGTTCTTC. Protein sequence: CASSYTPGSTWSSYNEQFF.

This clonotype was counted many times. CDR3 nucleotides: TGTGCCAGCAGCCAGGGACTAGCGGCCTACGAGCAGTACTTC. Protein product: CASSQGLAAYEQYF. The chain is built from TRBV7-2 and TRBJ2-7, with TRBD2 matching over 11 bases. Trimming took 5 bases from V and 2 from J; bases not matched to a gene: 2. From germline, CDR1 is SGHTA and CDR2 FQGNSA. This CDR3 region has 14 residues.

This clonotype was observed at least ten times. This sequence joins TRBV27 and TRBJ2-3, with 7 positions matching TRBD2. The V gene's germline CDR1 is MNHEY and CDR2 SMNVEV (reference sequence). The CDR3 contains 15 residues. V was clipped by 3 bases and J by 5 bases; unmatched bases: 8. The CDR3 nucleotides read TGTGCCAGCAGTTTCGGTGGGAGGGCCTTAGATACGCAGTATTTT. Its protein is CASSFGGRALDTQYF.

This clonotype was found many times. The chain employs TRBV27 and TRBJ2-5; D is unresolved. The length of the CDR3 is 14 residues. The ends were cut back, 4 bases at V and 5 bases at J, with 14 bases in the middle. Germline V gene sequence: CDR1 MNHEY, CDR2 SMNVEV (reference sequence). CDR3 DNA sequence: TGTGCCAGCAGTTATGGCGGAGAAGGGGAGACCCAGTACTTC. Its translation: CASSYGGEGETQYF.

This clonotype was recorded many times. This chain joins TRBV5-6 and TRBJ2-3; possibly TRBD2 for D (6 bases). Trimming took 5 bases from V and 4 from J, leaving 26 bases between them. Germline V CDR1 and CDR2: SGHDT, YYEEEE. The CDR3 covers 18 residues. CDR3 DNA sequence: TGTGCCAGCAGTCTCTCTTTTCCGGGACTCAAGGGCGCAGATACGCAGTATTTT. This translates into CASSLSFPGLKGADTQYF.

This clonotype was found many times. The chain couples TRBV27 to TRBJ1-1; 8 nucleotides line up with TRBD1. Germline V lookup: CDR1 MNHEY, CDR2 SMNVEV (reference sequence). The ends lost 5 bases at V and 11 bases at J; junction bases unmatched: 13. CDR3 size: 14 residues. In nucleotides, the CDR3 is TGTGCCAGCAGTCTCCAGGGGGCACTCGGGGAGGCTTTCTTT. Protein sequence: CASSLQGALGEAFF.

This clonotype showed up many times. The V and J genes are TRBV2 and TRBJ2-7; D may correspond to TRBD1 or TRBD2 (5 bases each). Per germline, CDR1 SNHLY and CDR2 FYNNEI. The V end was cut by 4 bases, the J end by 0 bases, with 16 bases between. The CDR3 runs to 16 residues. CDR3 residues: CASSGYEGRSSYEQYF. CDR3 nucleotides: TGTGCCAGCAGTGGGTACGAGGGGCGAAGCTCCTACGAGCAGTACTTC.

This clonotype was detected many times. The chain combines TRBV20-1 with TRBJ2-4; 10 bases are shared with TRBD2. J was trimmed by 8 bases and V by 5 bases; bases with no gene match: 9. Germline CDR1 reads DFQATT; CDR2 reads SNEGSKA (reference sequence). CDR3 length: 14 amino acids. The chain's CDR3 is CSARRTSGIYIQYF. The CDR3 DNA is TGCAGTGCTCGTAGGACTAGCGGAATTTACATTCAGTACTTC.

This clonotype came up many times. The chain has TRBV5-1 and TRBJ2-2, with D maybe TRBD1 (5 bases). The CDR3 is 12 residues long. Germline V gene sequence: CDR1 SGHRS, CDR2 YFSETQ. Trimming took 7 bases from V and 3 from J, leaving 7 bases between them. The CDR3 DNA is TGCGCCAGCCAACAGGACACCGGGGAGCTGTTTTTT. Its protein is CASQQDTGELFF.

This clonotype was counted many times. This chain links TRBV11-2 with TRBJ2-1; tentatively, D is TRBD2 (6 bases). Trimming shortened V by 6 bases and J by 9 bases, and 15 bases separated the two germline ends. The germline CDR1 and CDR2 sequences are SGHAT and FQNNGV. The CDR3 has 13 amino acids. The DNA for the CDR3 is TGTGCCAGCAGTTGGGCCGCGGGGAGTGAGCAGTTCTTC. Its protein product is CASSWAAGSEQFF.

This clonotype was counted a few times. The J gene is TRBJ1-2, the V gene TRBV19; TRBD1 might be the D (6 bases). V lost 5 bases and J 2 bases, leaving 12 bases between the germline ends. The CDR3 spans 14 residues. The germline V gene has CDR1 LNHDA and CDR2 SQIVND (reference sequence). In nucleotides, the CDR3 is TGTGCCAGTAGTTGGTCAGGGGAAAACTATGGCTACACCTTC. Protein sequence: CASSWSGENYGYTF. Full variable domain (missing parts from reference TRBV19 and TRBJ1-2): DGGITQSPKYLFRKEGQNVTLSCEQNLNHDAMYWYRQDPGQGLRLIYYSQIVNDFQKGDIAEGYSVSREKKESFPLTVTSAQKNPTAFYLCASSWSGENYGYTFGSGTRLTVV.

Only a few counts were recorded for this clonotype. The gene calls are TRBV10-1 and TRBJ2-3, with unresolved D. The V gene's germline CDR1 is WNHNN and CDR2 SYGVQD (reference sequence). The V end was cut by 0 bases, the J end by 0 bases, with 1 base between. The CDR3 has 13 amino acids. The DNA for the CDR3 is TGCGCCAGCAGTGAGTCTAGCACAGATACGCAGTATTTT. Encoded protein: CASSESSTDTQYF.

As regards this clonotype: This sequence may be a read error, since a much larger clone differs from it by one base. J is TRBJ2-1 and V is TRBV6-5, with 8 bases lining up with TRBD2. There are 14 residues in the CDR3. Germline V gene lookup returns CDR1 MNHEY and CDR2 SVGAGI. Trimming took 10 bases from V and 4 from J; bases not matched to a gene: 9. The CDR3 here is CANTSGSRYNEQFF. The CDR3 DNA is TGTGCCAACACAAGCGGGAGCAGGTACAATGAGCAGTTCTTC.